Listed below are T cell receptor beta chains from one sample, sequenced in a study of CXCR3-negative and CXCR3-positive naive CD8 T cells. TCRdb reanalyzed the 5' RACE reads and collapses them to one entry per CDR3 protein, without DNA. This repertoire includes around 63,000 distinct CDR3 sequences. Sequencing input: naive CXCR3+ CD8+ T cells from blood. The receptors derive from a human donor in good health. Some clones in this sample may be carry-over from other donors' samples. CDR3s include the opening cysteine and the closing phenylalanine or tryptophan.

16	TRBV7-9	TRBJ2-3	CASSPSWGIGTDTQYF
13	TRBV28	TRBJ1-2	CASSFGQGSGYTF
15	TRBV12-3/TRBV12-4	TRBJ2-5	CASSPRDRGGQTQYF
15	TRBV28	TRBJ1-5	CASNKEVEINQPQHF
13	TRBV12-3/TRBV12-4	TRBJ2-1	CASSLMSGGEQFF
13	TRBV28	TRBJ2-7	CASSRHYSYEQYF
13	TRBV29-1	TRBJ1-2	CSVGPLGLDGYTF
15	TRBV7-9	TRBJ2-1	CASSLGDGRYNEQFF
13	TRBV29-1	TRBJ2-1	CSRTLAGEDEQFF
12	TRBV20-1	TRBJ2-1	CSATEREYEQFF